The 14 T cell receptor beta chains presented below share a single source sample, sequenced in a study of metastatic and nonmetastatic thyroid tumors (TCRdb year 2020). The library was obtained by PCR. Data came from an Illumina HiSeq 4000. TCRdb trimmed the raw reads at Q25, called clones with MiXCR and kept productive beta chains. This sample gives roughly 35,000 clones in total; roughly 15% of them show up just once. The ten largest clones take up around 3% of the sample. No patient had received any treatment before thyroid surgery. Sequences were obtained from blood. The source of these receptors is a female donor with papillary thyroid cancer or a benign thyroid nodule (not recorded which). Some clones in this sample may be carry-over from other donors' samples.

There are many counts of this clone. V gene TRBV27 combines with J gene TRBJ1-2; no reliable D call. Trimming pared 5 bases from V and 4 bases from J, leaving 14 bases between. The CDR3 runs 14 residues. Germline V lookup: CDR1 MNHEY, CDR2 SMNVEV (reference sequence). CDR3 sequence (DNA): TGTGCCAGCAGTCCCGACGGCCCCTTCTATGGCTACACCTTC. This encodes CASSPDGPFYGYTF.

At least ten counts were recorded for this clone. The rearrangement uses TRBV4-1 and TRBJ2-1; 8 bases map to TRBD2. The CDR3 sequence is 15 residues long. With V trimmed by 3 bases and J by 4 bases, 5 bases remained unmatched. Germline V gives CDR1 MGHRA, CDR2 YSYEKL. The CDR3: CASSHPSGSYNEQFF. The CDR3 DNA reads as TGCGCCAGCAGCCACCCTAGCGGGTCTTACAATGAGCAGTTCTTC.

This clone has ten or more counts. This rearrangement joins TRBV9 to TRBJ2-3; TRBD1 might be the D (6 bases). V was pared by 2 bases and J by 9 bases, with 16 bases between. The CDR3 consists of 14 residues. CDR1 and CDR2 from the germline V gene are SGDLS and YYNGEE. This CDR3 is CASSVLDRDQTQYF. The CDR3 nucleotides are TGTGCCAGCAGCGTTCTGGACAGAGATCAGACGCAGTATTTT.

This clone occurred many times. V and J are TRBV20-1 and TRBJ2-5, with D unclear. The germline V and J ends were trimmed by 0 bases and 7 bases, with 15 bases remaining between them. The CDR3 totals 14 residues. The V gene's germline CDR1 is DFQATT and CDR2 SNEGSKA (reference sequence). In DNA, the CDR3 is TGCAGTGCTAGAGATCTGGCGAAATGGGGGACCCAGTACTTC. Translating gives CSARDLAKWGTQYF.

This clone has more than one count but fewer than ten. J is TRBJ2-5 and V is TRBV19, with TRBD2 matching 8 bases. This CDR3 spans 15 amino acids. Trimming took 6 bases from V and 8 from J; bases not matched to a gene: 14. The germline gives CDR1 LNHDA, CDR2 SQIVND (reference sequence). The CDR3 DNA follows: TGTGCCAGTAGCTCGGGGAGCGGGAGTAAGGACACCCAGTACTTC. It specifies CASSSGSGSKDTQYF.

In its sample, this clone was seen many times. The gene calls are TRBV11-3 and TRBJ2-1, with unresolved D. V was pared by 1 base and J by 0 bases, with 7 bases between. The V gene's germline CDR1 is SGHNT and CDR2 YENEEA. The CDR3 runs to 15 residues. As DNA, the CDR3 is TGTGCCAGCAGCTTAGTCTGGAGCTCCTACAATGAGCAGTTCTTC. The encoded protein is CASSLVWSSYNEQFF.

At least ten counts were recorded for this clone. Other DNA sequences from this sample encode an identical CDR3 as well. The J gene is TRBJ2-4, the V gene TRBV6-1; 11 positions match TRBD2. The CDR3 covers 14 residues. The ends lost 5 bases at V and 5 bases at J; junction bases unmatched: 2. In germline, CDR1 is MNHNS, CDR2 SASEGT. DNA for the CDR3: TGTGCCAGCAGTAAGGGACTAGCGGAAAACATTCAGTACTTC. Protein sequence: CASSKGLAENIQYF.

The chain employs TRBV27 and TRBJ2-7; 10 bases agree with TRBD1. The CDR3 has 11 amino acids. Losses at the gene ends were 11 bases for V and 5 bases for J; bases not matched to a gene: 3. The germline V gene has CDR1 MNHEY and CDR2 SMNVEV (reference sequence). CDR3 protein: CASGTGDEQYF. The CDR3 nucleotides read TGTGCCTCCGGGACAGGGGACGAGCAGTACTTC.

This clone has at least ten counts. The chain recombines TRBV20-1 with TRBJ2-3, with D perhaps matching TRBD2 (6 bases). The CDR3 sequence is 16 residues long. CDR1 is DFQATT, CDR2 SNEGSKA, per germline (reference sequence). Trimming cost V 1 base and J 1 base, with 15 bases left between them. This chain's CDR3 is CSARVGGLLGTDTQYF. The CDR3 DNA reads TGCAGTGCTAGAGTGGGAGGTCTCCTGGGCACAGATACGCAGTATTTT.

This clone was picked up many times. This sequence joins TRBV28 and TRBJ1-5; D is perhaps TRBD1 (6 bases). The CDR3 is 13 residues long. Looked up from germline, CDR1 is MDHEN and CDR2 is SYDVKM. Deletions cut 6 bases from V and 7 bases from J, with 13 bases between. CDR3 DNA: TGTGCCAGCAGGTCGGACAGTAACCAGCCCCAGCATTTT. It is translated as CASRSDSNQPQHF.

This chain links TRBV12-3 or TRBV12-4 with TRBJ2-7; TRBD1 aligns across 7 bases. This CDR3 is 15 amino acids long. Losses at the gene ends were 7 bases for V and 3 bases for J; bases not matched to a gene: 12. The CDR3 DNA reads as TGTGCCAGCAAGTGGGAAACAGGGGCCCGCTACGAGCAGTACTTC. Translation gives CASKWETGARYEQYF.

The chain combines TRBV20-1 with TRBJ1-4, with D possibly being TRBD1 (6 bases). With 1 base removed from V and 7 bases from J, the gap between germline ends came to 19 bases. Germline V CDR1 and CDR2: DFQATT, SNEGSKA (reference sequence). CDR3 length: 16 residues. The CDR3 nucleotides are TGCAGTGCTAGAGGAGCCCCAAGGGGGAGAGGTGAAAAACTGTTTTTT. Translating it yields CSARGAPRGRGEKLFF.

This clone was recorded at least ten times. DNA for the CDR3: TGTGCCAGCAGCTTAGGGTCGGGGGGAGTCGGTGAGCAGTTCTTC. Translated, it gives CASSLGSGGVGEQFF. The chain carries TRBV7-9 and TRBJ2-1, with 7 positions matching TRBD2. Unmatched junction bases numbered 9, after V lost 1 base and J lost 9 bases. From germline, CDR1 is SEHNR and CDR2 FQNEAQ (reference sequence). This CDR3 spans 15 amino acids. Combining the CDR3 with reference TRBV7-9 and TRBJ2-1 gives the whole variable domain DTGVSQNPRHKITKRGQNVTFRCDPISEHNRLYWYRQTLGQGPEFLTYFQNEAQLEKSRLLSDRFSAERPKGSFSTLEIQRTEQGDSAMYLCASSLGSGGVGEQFFGPGTRLTVL.

This clone appeared many times. The gene calls are TRBV5-8 and TRBJ2-3; D gene ambiguous. V gave up 2 bases and J gave up 4 bases, with 11 bases separating them. CDR3 length equals 14 residues. Looked up from germline, CDR1 is SGHTS and CDR2 is YDEGEE. This CDR3 is CASSFHPGADTQYF. CDR3 nucleotide sequence: TGTGCCAGCAGCTTCCACCCCGGCGCAGATACGCAGTATTTT. Together with reference TRBV5-8 and TRBJ2-3, the CDR3 gives the full variable domain: EAGVTQSPTHLIKTRGQQATLRCSPISGHTSVYWYQQALGLGLQFLLWYDEGEERNRGNFPPRFSGRQFPNYSSELNVNALELEDSALYLCASSFHPGADTQYFGPGTRLTVL.